This TCR beta chain emerged from a study of T-cell memory formation after mild COVID-19. V was pared by 2 bases and J by 5 bases, with 7 bases between. The germline CDR1 and CDR2 sequences are SGHTA and FQGNSA. The CDR3 is 13 residues long. One entry per CDR3 protein, called by TCRdb with MiXCR from the 5' RACE reads. Of roughly 600,000 distinct CDR3 sequences in the sample, roughly 18% were seen once. The sample consisted of PBMCs or a T cell subset sorted from them (not recorded which). The J gene is TRBJ2-1, the V gene TRBV7-2, with unresolved D. The receptor comes from an adult woman who had mild COVID-19 (a few samples of this study predate the infection). Cell type and time point are not known. Here the CDR3 reads CASSLLQDNEQFF. The CDR3 DNA reads TGTGCCAGCAGCTTATTGCAGGACAATGAGCAGTTCTTC. Drawing the rest from reference TRBV7-2 and TRBJ2-1, the complete variable domain is GAGVSQSPSNKVTEKGKDVELRCDPISGHTALYWYRQSLGQGLEFLIYFQGNSAPDKSGLPSDRFSAERTGGSVSTLTIQRTQQEDSAVYLCASSLLQDNEQFFGPGTRLTVL.